This is a list of T cell receptor beta chains from one sample in a study of blood T cell repertoires in COVID-19. The data were produced by immunoSEQ multiplex PCR, yet TCRdb's version contains in-frame clones alone and is incomplete. The table has 250,000 to 300,000 clones, approximately 80% seen once. Sequenced input: peripheral blood. All receptors derive from a woman aged 55-70 years with active or convalescent COVID-19. Both conserved end residues are part of each CDR3. The order of the fields is D gene, J gene, V gene, clone size, CDR3 protein, CDR3 DNA. A D gene is named only where the DNA matches it firmly. Where a row states a size, it is once, few, many or the class of an expanded clone; other rows omit it.

D: -; J: TRBJ1-2; V: TRBV27; size: -; CDR3: CASSLSRDYGYTF; DNA: TGTGCCAGCAGTTTATCCAGGGACTATGGCTACACCTTC
D: -; J: TRBJ1-2; V: TRBV28; size: few; CDR3: CASKGGVGLDRYTF; DNA: TGTGCCAGCAAGGGGGGGGTCGGTCTCGATCGCTACACCTTC
D: -; J: TRBJ2-1; V: TRBV5-6; size: -; CDR3: CASSLFGGQFNEQFF; DNA: TGTGCCAGCAGCTTGTTCGGTGGACAGTTCAATGAGCAGTTCTTC
D: TRBD1; J: TRBJ1-2; V: TRBV3-1/TRBV3-2; size: -; CDR3: CASSHGQGAFYYGYTF; DNA: TGTGCCAGCAGCCACGGACAGGGGGCTTTCTACTATGGCTACACCTTC
D: -; J: TRBJ2-1; V: TRBV24-1; size: -; CDR3: CATSDTGYNEQFF; DNA: TGTGCCACCAGTGACACGGGGTACAATGAGCAGTTCTTC
D: TRBD2; J: TRBJ2-2; V: TRBV3-1/TRBV3-2; size: -; CDR3: CASSQGTRGGQTGELFF; DNA: TGTGCCAGCAGCCAAGGTACCCGGGGGGGCCAAACCGGGGAGCTGTTTTTT
D: -; J: TRBJ1-2; V: TRBV10-3; size: -; CDR3: CAIRPGDGGYGYTF; DNA: TGTGCCATCAGACCGGGGGATGGAGGCTATGGCTACACCTTC
D: -; J: TRBJ2-5; V: TRBV5-4; size: -; CDR3: CASSPDKPGTQYF; DNA: TGTGCCAGCAGCCCAGACAAGCCCGGGACCCAGTACTTC
D: -; J: TRBJ2-2; V: TRBV28; size: -; CDR3: CASVTGGSNTGELFF; DNA: TGTGCCAGCGTTACTGGGGGCTCGAACACCGGGGAGCTGTTTTTT
D: TRBD2; J: TRBJ2-5; V: TRBV3-1/TRBV3-2; size: -; CDR3: CASSQVPSGGAYETQYF; DNA: TGTGCCAGCAGCCAAGTCCCTAGCGGGGGGGCATACGAGACCCAGTACTTC
D: -; J: TRBJ2-3; V: TRBV21-1; size: once; CDR3: CASSDLIAEPFLNTQYF; DNA: TGTGCCAGCAGCGATTTGATCGCAGAACCCTTTTTAAATACGCAGTATTTT
D: -; J: TRBJ1-4; V: TRBV7-9; size: once; CDR3: CASSPLANEKLFF; DNA: TGTGCCAGCAGCCCTTTAGCTAATGAAAAACTGTTTTTT
D: TRBD2; J: TRBJ2-3; V: TRBV11-2; size: -; CDR3: CASSPGERGVADTQYF; DNA: TGTGCCAGCAGTCCAGGGGAGCGGGGGGTAGCAGATACGCAGTATTTT
D: TRBD1; J: TRBJ1-2; V: TRBV9; size: few; CDR3: CASSDGQGTGYTF; DNA: TGTGCCAGCAGCGACGGACAGGGCACTGGCTACACCTTC
D: -; J: TRBJ2-3; V: TRBV13; size: -; CDR3: CASSLGRDTQYF; DNA: TGTGCCAGCAGCTTGGGGAGGGATACGCAGTATTTT
D: -; J: TRBJ1-1; V: TRBV19; size: few; CDR3: CASTSQRNWRGRRSTEAFF; DNA: TGTGCCAGTACGTCCCAGCGAAACTGGCGGGGGCGCCGTAGCACTGAAGCTTTCTTT
D: TRBD2; J: TRBJ2-3; V: TRBV27; size: -; CDR3: CASSFSRAGGSTDTQYF; DNA: TGTGCCAGCAGTTTTTCCCGGGCGGGGGGGAGCACAGATACGCAGTATTTT
D: TRBD2; J: TRBJ2-7; V: TRBV11-2; size: once; CDR3: CASSSLAGVAYEQYF; DNA: TGTGCCAGCAGCTCGCTAGCGGGGGTAGCCTACGAGCAGTACTTC
D: -; J: TRBJ1-4; V: TRBV30; size: -; CDR3: CAWRLPGTHEKLFF; DNA: TGTGCCTGGAGGCTTCCCGGGACACATGAAAAACTGTTTTTT
D: -; J: TRBJ2-3; V: TRBV12-3/TRBV12-4; size: -; CDR3: CASRTSPTDTQYF; DNA: TGTGCCAGCAGGACTTCCCCCACAGATACGCAGTATTTT
D: -; J: TRBJ1-1; V: TRBV7-9; size: -; CDR3: CASSPRGGDKGANTEAFF; DNA: TGTGCCAGCAGCCCCCGGGGGGGGGACAAAGGGGCGAACACTGAAGCTTTCTTT
D: TRBD1; J: TRBJ1-2; V: TRBV12-3/TRBV12-4; size: -; CDR3: CASSPGGYGYTF; DNA: TGTGCCAGCAGTCCAGGGGGCTATGGCTACACCTTC
D: -; J: TRBJ2-3; V: TRBV5-4; size: once; CDR3: CASSLSQGRVDTQYF; DNA: TGTGCCAGCAGCTTGTCCCAGGGGCGGGTAGATACGCAGTATTTT
D: -; J: TRBJ1-1; V: TRBV29-1; size: -; CDR3: CSVEGRGNTEAFF; DNA: TGCAGCGTTGAAGGCAGGGGGAACACTGAAGCTTTCTTT
D: TRBD1; J: TRBJ1-1; V: TRBV12-3/TRBV12-4; size: -; CDR3: CASSLDRKAEAFF; DNA: TGTGCCAGCAGTTTGGACAGGAAGGCTGAAGCTTTCTTT
D: -; J: TRBJ2-2; V: TRBV29-1; size: few; CDR3: CSAVVNTGELFF; DNA: TGCAGCGCAGTAGTGAACACCGGGGAGCTGTTTTTT
D: -; J: TRBJ2-2; V: TRBV18; size: -; CDR3: CASSLEIGELFF; DNA: TGTGCCAGCTCACTAGAAATCGGGGAGCTGTTTTTT
D: TRBD1; J: TRBJ1-2; V: TRBV5-6; size: -; CDR3: CASSIGTGGNYGYTF; DNA: TGTGCCAGCAGCATCGGGACAGGGGGTAACTATGGCTACACCTTC
D: -; J: TRBJ1-2; V: TRBV27; size: -; CDR3: CASSLGPSYGYTF; DNA: TGTGCCAGCAGTTTAGGCCCTTCTTATGGCTACACCTTC
D: -; J: TRBJ1-3; V: TRBV14; size: -; CDR3: CASSLYRNTIYF; DNA: TGTGCCAGCAGCCTCTATCGAAACACCATATATTTT
D: -; J: TRBJ2-2; V: TRBV5-1; size: once; CDR3: CASSLPWDKNTGELFF; DNA: TGCGCCAGCAGCCTTCCTTGGGACAAGAACACCGGGGAGCTGTTTTTT
D: -; J: TRBJ1-5; V: TRBV27; size: -; CDR3: CASSQGRGNQPQHF; DNA: TGTGCCAGCAGCCAGGGTCGGGGCAATCAGCCCCAGCATTTT
D: TRBD1; J: TRBJ2-7; V: TRBV28; size: -; CDR3: CVVGQGTYEQYF; DNA: TGTGTCGTGGGACAGGGGACCTACGAGCAGTACTTC